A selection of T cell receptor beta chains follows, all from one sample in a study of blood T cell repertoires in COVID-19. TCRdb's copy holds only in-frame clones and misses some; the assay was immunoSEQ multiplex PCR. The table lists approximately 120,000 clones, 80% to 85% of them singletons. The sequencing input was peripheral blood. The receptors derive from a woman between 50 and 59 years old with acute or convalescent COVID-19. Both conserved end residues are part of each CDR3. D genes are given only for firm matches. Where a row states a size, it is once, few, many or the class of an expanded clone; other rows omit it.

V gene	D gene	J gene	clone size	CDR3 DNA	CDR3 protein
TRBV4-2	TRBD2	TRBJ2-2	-	TGTGCCAGCAGCCTACTAGCGGGAGTAGGCACCGGGGAGCTGTTTTTT	CASSLLAGVGTGELFF
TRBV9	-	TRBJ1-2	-	TGTGCCAGCAGCTCGACAGCTAACTATGGCTACACCTTC	CASSSTANYGYTF
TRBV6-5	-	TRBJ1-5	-	TGTGCCAGCAGGCCGCGGGGAGACCCCGGTAGGACCCAGCATTTT	CASRPRGDPGRTQHF
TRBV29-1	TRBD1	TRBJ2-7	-	TGCAGCGTTGAAGGGGGACAGGGGATCTACGAGCAGTACTTC	CSVEGGQGIYEQYF
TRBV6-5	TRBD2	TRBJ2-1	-	TGTGCCAGCAGTTACGGGCTAGCGGGAAATTATGAGCAGTTCTTC	CASSYGLAGNYEQFF
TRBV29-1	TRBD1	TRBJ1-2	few	TGCAGCGGGGGACAGTTTAACTATGGCTACACCTTC	CSGGQFNYGYTF
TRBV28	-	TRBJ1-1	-	TGTGCCACTCTGCCGGGTCCCGGGAGCACTGAAGCTTTCTTT	CATLPGPGSTEAFF
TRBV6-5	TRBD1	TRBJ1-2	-	TGTGCCAGCAGTTACTCAGGGGGCTTGTATGGCTACACCTTC	CASSYSGGLYGYTF
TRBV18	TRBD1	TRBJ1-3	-	TGTGCAACTTCGCAGGGGGCTGGAAACACCATATATTTT	CATSQGAGNTIYF
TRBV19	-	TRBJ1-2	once	TGTGCCAGTAGGTCGCGGGGCGTATTCGATGGCTACACCTTC	CASRSRGVFDGYTF
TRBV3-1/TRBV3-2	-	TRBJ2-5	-	TGTGCCAGCAGCCAGCTATTCCAAGAGACCCAGTACTTC	CASSQLFQETQYF
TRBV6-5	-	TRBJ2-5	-	TGTGCCAGCAGGGAGCCTCCAGAGACCCAGTACTTC	CASREPPETQYF
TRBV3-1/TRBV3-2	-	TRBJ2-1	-	TGTGCCAGCAGCCAAGATCAAACTAGCTACGAGCAGTTCTTC	CASSQDQTSYEQFF
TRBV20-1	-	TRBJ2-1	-	TGCAGTGCTAGTGAGCAGGCCGAGCAGTTCTTC	CSASEQAEQFF
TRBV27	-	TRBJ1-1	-	TGTGCCAGCAGCCTTACAGGGCATGGTACTGAAGCTTTCTTT	CASSLTGHGTEAFF
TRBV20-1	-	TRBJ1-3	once	TGCAGTGCTAGTTATCCGAGCTCTGGAAACACCATATATTTT	CSASYPSSGNTIYF
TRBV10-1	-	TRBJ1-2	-	TGCGCCAGCAGTGAGTCGGGGGGAACGGAGTTGAGCTATGGCTACACCTTC	CASSESGGTELSYGYTF
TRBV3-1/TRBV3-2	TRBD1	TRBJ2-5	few	TGTGCCAGCAGCCAAGGGGACAGGGCCCAAGAGACCCAGTACTTC	CASSQGDRAQETQYF
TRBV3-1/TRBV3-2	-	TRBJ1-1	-	TGTGCCAGCAGCCAAGTGGGGGCGGTTACTGAAGCTTTCTTT	CASSQVGAVTEAFF
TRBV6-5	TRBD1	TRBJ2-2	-	TGTGCCATATGGGACAGGGAGAACACCGGGGAGCTGTTTTTT	CAIWDRENTGELFF
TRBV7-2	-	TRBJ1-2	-	TGTGCCAGCAGCTTAGTGGAGCTCTATGGCTACACCTTC	CASSLVELYGYTF
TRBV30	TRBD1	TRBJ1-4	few	TGTGCCTGGAGTAGGGACAGGGCGGCTGGAGAAAAACTGTTTTTT	CAWSRDRAAGEKLFF